This T cell receptor beta chain was retrieved from a study of shared clonotypes between healthy human individuals (dated by TCRdb to the early 2020s). With regard to the full study: The cohort included three men and a couple of women between 18 and 49 years of age. Per donor, three plates each were used for CD4 naive and CD4 memory, two for CD8 naive, and one for CD8 memory. The study deeply sequenced blood TCR repertoires of five healthy adults to estimate repertoire size and the extent of clonotype sharing between individuals. To increase sequencing depth and limit assay-specific biases, TCR repertoire library preparation and sequencing were carried out by different laboratories using diverse techniques. Per donor, leukapheresis produced somewhere between about 0.85 and 8.9 billion PBMCs.

Deletion took 3 bases off V and 0 bases off J, with a span of 14 bases between the germline ends. The CDR3 numbers 17 residues from cysteine through phenylalanine. Left in the record is the CDR3 DNA by itself, 51 bases read in frame from the first base. As encoded in the germline V gene (reference sequence), CDR1 is LNHDA while CDR2 is SQIVND. This clone came up once. Its antigen has not been determined. Base qualities are not provided; no much larger clone lies one nucleotide away. General conclusions and limits of the study: Rarefaction of sorted-subset datasets indicated incomplete sequencing despite the large sequencing depth. Pairwise subsampling led to the expectation that sequencing depth would affect the degree of clonotype sharing among donors. Compared with non-shared clonotypes, the clonotypes found in all four sorted-subset donors had higher generation probabilities. The small number of donors limited the genetic and exposure-history diversity represented. Across a handful of donors, approximately 5% of naive CD4, more than 3% of naive CD8, about 2.3% of memory CD4, and under 0.45% of memory CD8 clonotypes were shared. Naive subsets generally had larger estimated clonotype richness than memory subsets. Sampling was restricted to blood, and TCR repertoires in tissues likely differ from the TCR repertoires found in blood.

CD8 naive samples were obtained by positive selection for CCR7 among CD45RO-negative cells, yielding a CD45RA+CCR7+ population from which TemRA cells were excluded. Healthy HIV-negative adults with no recently reported acute infections or vaccinations were included as donors. Every donor was a Caucasian adult residing in Nashville, Tennessee, USA. After blood collection by leukapheresis, PBMCs were isolated using Ficoll-Histopaque density gradient centrifugation and then cryopreserved in the vapor phase of liquid nitrogen. Analytical flow cytometry was used to check the purity and quantity of every magnetically sorted T cell population. Each sorted fraction had its genomic DNA isolated and then quantified by UV absorbance on a Nanodrop 2000c. Using the deep immunoSEQ assay, TCR CDR3 regions were amplified from genomic DNA by multiplex PCR. Genomic DNA extracted from each cell subset was distributed evenly over all wells of several immunoSEQ 96-well plates, and each plate served as one replicate. Each replicate PCR for sorted subsets received about 200 ng genomic DNA, equal to some 32,000 T cell genomes. Purified libraries were quantified with a Qubit 3.0 fluorometer, sized on a Bioanalyzer 2100, and re-quantified with the KAPA Library Quantification kit. Each immunoSEQ 96-well plate was sequenced on its own single-read 150-cycle Illumina NextSeq 550 flow cell. The authors' analysis ran thus. Because the immunoSEQ output held only junctional sequences and lacked quality scores, the filtering could not match the filtering applied to full-length reads. Sequences were annotated with PyIR, a Python wrapper for IgBLAST v1.9, using IMGT germline references to assign V/J genes and CDR3. Reads with weak V/J assignments (E-value above 1e-6), missing CDR3, stop codons, out-of-frame junctions, or ambiguous translated residues were removed. V3J clonotypes were defined as sequences sharing the same inferred V gene, J gene, and CDR3 amino acid sequence. Percentage overlap between repertoires was computed as shared unique clonotypes divided by the size of the smaller repertoire. Richness of each repertoire was evaluated using RTK rarefaction, the Chao1 estimator, and Recon v2.1 estimates of unobserved clonotypes. Generation probabilities were computed with OLGA for all TCRbeta clonotypes obtained by the gDNA method from several donors. The table comes from immuneACCESS by way of TCRdb, which keeps in-frame sequences with V and J called. Part of the clones is missing from these tables; in studies checked, under half for an unresolved V gene and the rest for unknown reasons. The V and J calls and clone size are taken from that table; D and trimming were inferred from the DNA. Counted in this sample were roughly 810,000 clones; about 97% of them appeared once. The ten largest clonotypes hold about 0.25% of the sample.

This sequence was found in a man aged 25 to 40 in good health. The specimen was naive CD8+ T cells sorted from blood. Reading the label with the study, this specimen's cell subset or site is: CD45RA+CCR7+. The rearranged segments are TRBV19 and TRBJ1-4; a weak D assignment points to TRBD1 (5 bases agree). The DNA sequence is given as TGTGCCAGTAGTATCCTTTTGGGACGGGCAACTAATGAAAAACTGTTTTTT. Translated, it reads CASSILLGRATNEKLFF. This CDR3, with the reference TRBV19 and TRBJ1-4 proteins standing in past its ends, gives the full variable domain DGGITQSPKYLFRKEGQNVTLSCEQNLNHDAMYWYRQDPGQGLRLIYYSQIVNDFQKGDIAEGYSVSREKKESFPLTVTSAQKNPTAFYLCASSILLGRATNEKLFFGSGTQLSVL.